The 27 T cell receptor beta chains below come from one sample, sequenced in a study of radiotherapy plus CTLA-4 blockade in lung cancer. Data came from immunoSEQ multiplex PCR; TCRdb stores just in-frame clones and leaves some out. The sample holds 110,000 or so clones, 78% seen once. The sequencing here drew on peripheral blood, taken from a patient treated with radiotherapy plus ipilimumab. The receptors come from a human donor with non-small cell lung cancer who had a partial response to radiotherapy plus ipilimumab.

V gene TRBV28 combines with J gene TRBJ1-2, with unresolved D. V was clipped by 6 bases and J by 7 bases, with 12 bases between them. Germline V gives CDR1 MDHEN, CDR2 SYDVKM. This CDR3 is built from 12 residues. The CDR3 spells CASSPPNFGYTF. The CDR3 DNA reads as TGTGCCAGCAGCCCCCCCAATTTTGGCTACACCTTC.

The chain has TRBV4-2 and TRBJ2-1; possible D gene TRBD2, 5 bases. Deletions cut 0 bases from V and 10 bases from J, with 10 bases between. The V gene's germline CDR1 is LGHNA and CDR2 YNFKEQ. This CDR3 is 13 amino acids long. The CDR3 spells CASSQDRWREQFF. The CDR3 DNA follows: TGTGCCAGCAGCCAAGACCGTTGGAGGGAGCAGTTCTTC.

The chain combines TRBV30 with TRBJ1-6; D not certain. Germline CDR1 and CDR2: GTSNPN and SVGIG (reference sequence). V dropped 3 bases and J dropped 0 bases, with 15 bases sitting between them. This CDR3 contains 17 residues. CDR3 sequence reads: CAWSAREEVSYNSPLHF. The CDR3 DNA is TGTGCCTGGAGCGCTCGGGAGGAGGTCTCCTATAATTCACCCCTCCACTTT.

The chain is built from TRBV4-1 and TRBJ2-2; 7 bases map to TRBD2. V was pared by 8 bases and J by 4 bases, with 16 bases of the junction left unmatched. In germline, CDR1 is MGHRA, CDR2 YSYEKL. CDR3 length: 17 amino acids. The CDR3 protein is CASSLARTRGVTGELFF. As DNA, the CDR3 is TGCGCCAGCTCTCTAGCAAGGACTAGAGGGGTCACCGGGGAGCTGTTTTTT.

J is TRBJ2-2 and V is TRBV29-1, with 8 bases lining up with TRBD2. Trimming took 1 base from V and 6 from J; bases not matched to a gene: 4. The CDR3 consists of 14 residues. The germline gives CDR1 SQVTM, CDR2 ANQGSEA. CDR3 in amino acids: CSVEVGTRSGELFF. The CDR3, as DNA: TGCAGCGTTGAAGTGGGGACTAGATCCGGGGAGCTGTTTTTT.

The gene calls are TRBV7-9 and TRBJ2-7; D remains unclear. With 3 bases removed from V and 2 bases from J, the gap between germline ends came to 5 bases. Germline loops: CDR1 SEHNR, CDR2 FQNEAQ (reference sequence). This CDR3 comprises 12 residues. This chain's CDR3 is CASSLTPYEQYF. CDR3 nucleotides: TGTGCCAGCAGCTTGACTCCCTACGAGCAGTACTTC.

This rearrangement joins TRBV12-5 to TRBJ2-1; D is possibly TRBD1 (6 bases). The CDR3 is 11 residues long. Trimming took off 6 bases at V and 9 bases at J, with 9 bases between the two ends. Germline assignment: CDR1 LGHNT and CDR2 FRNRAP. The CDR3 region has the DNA TGTGCTAGTGGAAACAGGGTTGAGCAGTTCTTC. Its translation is CASGNRVEQFF.

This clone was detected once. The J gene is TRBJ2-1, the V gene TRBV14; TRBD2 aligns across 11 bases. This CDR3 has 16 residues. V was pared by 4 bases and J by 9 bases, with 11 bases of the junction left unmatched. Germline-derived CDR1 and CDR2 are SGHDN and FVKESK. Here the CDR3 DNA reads TGTGCCAGCAGCCCCCCCGAGACTAGCGGGAAGGGTGAGCAGTTCTTC. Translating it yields CASSPPETSGKGEQFF. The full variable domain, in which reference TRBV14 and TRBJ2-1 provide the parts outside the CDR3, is EAGVTQFPSHSVIEKGQTVTLRCDPISGHDNLYWYRRVMGKEIKFLLHFVKESKQDESGMPNNRFLAERTGGTYSTLKVQPAELEDSGVYFCASSPPETSGKGEQFFGPGTRLTVL.

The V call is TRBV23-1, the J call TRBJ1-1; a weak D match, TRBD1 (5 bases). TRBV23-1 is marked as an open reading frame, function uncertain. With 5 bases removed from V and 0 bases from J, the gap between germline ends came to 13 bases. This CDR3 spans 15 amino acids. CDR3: CASSSRTRVNTEAFF. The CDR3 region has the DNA TGCGCCAGCAGTTCACGGACACGCGTGAACACTGAAGCTTTCTTT.

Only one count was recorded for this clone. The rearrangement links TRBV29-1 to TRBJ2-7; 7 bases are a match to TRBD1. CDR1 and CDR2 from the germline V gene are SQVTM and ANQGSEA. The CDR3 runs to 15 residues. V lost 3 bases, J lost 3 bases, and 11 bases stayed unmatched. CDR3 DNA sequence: TGCAGCGTTGAGAAGTCCCGGGACAGTTACTACGAGCAGTACGTC. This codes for CSVEKSRDSYYEQYV.

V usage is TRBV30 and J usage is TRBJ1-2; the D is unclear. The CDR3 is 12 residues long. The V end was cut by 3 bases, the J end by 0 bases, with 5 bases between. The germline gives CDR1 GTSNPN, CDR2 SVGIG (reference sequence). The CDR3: CAWSGANYGYTF. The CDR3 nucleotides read TGTGCCTGGAGCGGTGCTAACTATGGCTACACCTTC.

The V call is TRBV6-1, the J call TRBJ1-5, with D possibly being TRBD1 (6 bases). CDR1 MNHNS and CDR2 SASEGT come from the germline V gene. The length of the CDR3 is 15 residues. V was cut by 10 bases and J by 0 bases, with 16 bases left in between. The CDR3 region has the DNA TGTGCCACCCAGGGGACGGCCTATAGCAATCAGCCCCAGCATTTT. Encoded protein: CATQGTAYSNQPQHF.

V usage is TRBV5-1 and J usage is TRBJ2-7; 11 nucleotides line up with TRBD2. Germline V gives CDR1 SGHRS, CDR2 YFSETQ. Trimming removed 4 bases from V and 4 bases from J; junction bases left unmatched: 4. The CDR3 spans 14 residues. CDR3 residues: CASSLTSGSYEQYF. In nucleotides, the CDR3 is TGCGCCAGCAGCCTAACTAGCGGGAGTTACGAGCAGTACTTC.

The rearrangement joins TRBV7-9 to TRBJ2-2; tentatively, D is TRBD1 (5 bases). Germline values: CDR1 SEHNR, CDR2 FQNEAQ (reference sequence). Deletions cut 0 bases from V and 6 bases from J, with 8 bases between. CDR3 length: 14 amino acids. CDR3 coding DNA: TGTGCCAGCAGCTTAGCCTCAGGGCCCGGGGAGCTGTTTTTT. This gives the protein CASSLASGPGELFF.

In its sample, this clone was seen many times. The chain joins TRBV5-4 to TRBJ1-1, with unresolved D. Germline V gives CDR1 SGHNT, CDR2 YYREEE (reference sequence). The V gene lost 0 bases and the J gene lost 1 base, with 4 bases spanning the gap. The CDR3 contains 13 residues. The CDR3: CASSLARNTEAFF. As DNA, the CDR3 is TGTGCCAGCAGCTTGGCCAGGAACACTGAAGCTTTCTTT.

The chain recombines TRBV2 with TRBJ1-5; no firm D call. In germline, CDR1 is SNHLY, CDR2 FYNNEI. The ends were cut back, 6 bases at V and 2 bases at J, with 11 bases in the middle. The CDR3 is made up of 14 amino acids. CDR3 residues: CASSAVGGNQPQHF. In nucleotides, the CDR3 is TGTGCCAGCAGCGCGGTCGGGGGCAATCAGCCCCAGCATTTT. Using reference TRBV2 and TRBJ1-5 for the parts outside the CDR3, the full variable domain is EPEVTQTPSHQVTQMGQEVILRCVPISNHLYFYWYRQILGQKVEFLVSFYNNEISEKSEIFDDQFSVERPDGSNFTLKIRSTKLEDSAMYFCASSAVGGNQPQHFGDGTRLSIL.

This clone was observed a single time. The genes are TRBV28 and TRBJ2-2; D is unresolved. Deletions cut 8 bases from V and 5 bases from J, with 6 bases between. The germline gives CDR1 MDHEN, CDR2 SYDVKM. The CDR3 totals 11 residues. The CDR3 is CASGRTGELFF. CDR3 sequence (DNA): TGTGCCAGCGGTCGGACCGGGGAGCTGTTTTTT.

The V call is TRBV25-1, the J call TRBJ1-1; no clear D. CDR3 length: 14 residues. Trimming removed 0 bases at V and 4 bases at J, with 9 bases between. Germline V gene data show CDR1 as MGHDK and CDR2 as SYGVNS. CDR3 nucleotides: TGTGCCAGCAGTGAATATCCCCTCCCCACTGAAGCTTTCTTT. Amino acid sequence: CASSEYPLPTEAFF.

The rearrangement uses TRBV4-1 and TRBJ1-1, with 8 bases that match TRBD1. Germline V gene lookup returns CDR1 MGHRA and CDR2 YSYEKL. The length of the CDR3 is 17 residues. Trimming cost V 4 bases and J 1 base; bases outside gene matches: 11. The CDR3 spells CASSPLGGDRGNTEAFF. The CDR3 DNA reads TGCGCCAGCAGCCCCCTAGGAGGTGACAGGGGGAACACTGAAGCTTTCTTT.

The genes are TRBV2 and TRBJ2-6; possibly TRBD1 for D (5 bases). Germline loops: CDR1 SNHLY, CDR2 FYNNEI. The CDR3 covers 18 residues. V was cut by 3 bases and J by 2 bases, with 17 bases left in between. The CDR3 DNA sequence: TGTGCCAGCAGTGATTTGGTAACAGGCAGCACTGGGGCCAACGTCCTGACTTTC. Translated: CASSDLVTGSTGANVLTF.

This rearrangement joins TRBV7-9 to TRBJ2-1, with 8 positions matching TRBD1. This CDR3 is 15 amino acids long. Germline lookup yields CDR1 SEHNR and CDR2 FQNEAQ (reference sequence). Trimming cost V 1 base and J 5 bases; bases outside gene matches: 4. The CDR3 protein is CASSLDPGGNNEQFF. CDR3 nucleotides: TGTGCCAGCAGCTTAGATCCAGGGGGCAACAATGAGCAGTTCTTC.

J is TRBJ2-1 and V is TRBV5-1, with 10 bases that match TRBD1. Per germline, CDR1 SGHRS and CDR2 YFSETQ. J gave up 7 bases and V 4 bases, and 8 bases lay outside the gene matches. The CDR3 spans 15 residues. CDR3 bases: TGCGCCAGCAGCAAGACAGGGGGCATGGGTAATGAGCAGTTCTTC. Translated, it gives CASSKTGGMGNEQFF.

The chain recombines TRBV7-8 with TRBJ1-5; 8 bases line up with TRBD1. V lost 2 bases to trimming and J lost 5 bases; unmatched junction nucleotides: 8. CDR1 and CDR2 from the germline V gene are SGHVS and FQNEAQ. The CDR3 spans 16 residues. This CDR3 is CASSLLTGDSDQPQHF. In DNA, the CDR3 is TGTGCCAGCAGCTTATTGACAGGGGACAGCGATCAGCCCCAGCATTTT.

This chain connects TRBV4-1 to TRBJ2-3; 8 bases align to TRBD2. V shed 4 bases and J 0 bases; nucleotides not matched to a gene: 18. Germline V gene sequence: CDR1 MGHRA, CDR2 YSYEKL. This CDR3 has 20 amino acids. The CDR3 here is CASSRPSGLILQTSTDTQYF. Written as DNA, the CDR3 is TGCGCCAGCAGCCGACCTAGCGGGCTCATCCTACAAACTAGCACAGATACGCAGTATTTT.

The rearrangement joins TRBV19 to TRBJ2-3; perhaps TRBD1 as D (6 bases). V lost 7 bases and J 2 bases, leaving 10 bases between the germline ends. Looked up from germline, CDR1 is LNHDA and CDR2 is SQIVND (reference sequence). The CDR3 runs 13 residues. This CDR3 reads CASISGDTDTQYF. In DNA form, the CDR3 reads TGTGCCAGTATATCAGGGGACACAGATACGCAGTATTTT.

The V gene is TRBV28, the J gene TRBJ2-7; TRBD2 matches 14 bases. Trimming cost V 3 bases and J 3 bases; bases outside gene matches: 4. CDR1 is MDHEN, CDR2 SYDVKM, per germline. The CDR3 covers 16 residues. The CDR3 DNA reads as TGTGCCAGCAGTTTGTCCGGGACTAGCGGGAGCTACGAGCAGTACTTC. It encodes CASSLSGTSGSYEQYF.

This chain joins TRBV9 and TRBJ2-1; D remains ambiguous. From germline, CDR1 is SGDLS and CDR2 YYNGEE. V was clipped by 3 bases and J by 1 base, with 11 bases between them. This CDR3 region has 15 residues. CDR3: CASSASSESYNEQFF. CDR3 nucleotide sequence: TGTGCCAGCAGCGCCTCCTCGGAGTCCTACAATGAGCAGTTCTTC. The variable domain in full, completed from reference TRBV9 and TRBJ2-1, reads DSGVTQTPKHLITATGQRVTLRCSPRSGDLSVYWYQQSLDQGLQFLIQYYNGEERAKGNILERFSAQQFPDLHSELNLSSLELGDSALYFCASSASSESYNEQFFGPGTRLTVL.